Each of the 8 T cell receptor beta chains below was sequenced from the same sample in a study of CD8 T cells in ankylosing spondylitis. Study results and caveats: A TCR beta motif made of under 10 highly homologous variants seemed typical of ankylosing spondylitis blood.

TCRdb reprocessed the 5' RACE reads via MiXCR and lists one record per CDR3 protein. The table has 800,000 to 900,000 distinct CDR3 sequences, approximately 12% seen once. These TCRs' antigens remain unknown. The sequenced material came from blood, either unsorted or a sorted T cell fraction (not recorded which). The receptors originated from a male donor with ankylosing spondylitis.

Comments on this clonotype: The junction departs from the called germline gene at one end, perhaps through a read error. The chain is built from TRBV20-1 and TRBJ1-2; D is perhaps TRBD1 (5 bases). Germline CDR1 is DFQATT and CDR2 is SNEGSKA (reference sequence). The CDR3 consists of 12 residues. The CDR3 bases are TGCGGTGCTGACCGGGGACCATATGGCTACACCTTC. This translates into CGADRGPYGYTF.

The CDR3 region has the DNA TGTGCCACCAGTATAGGAACAGATACGCAGTATTTT. Residues: CATSIGTDTQYF. The rearrangement joins TRBV15 to TRBJ2-3; no clear D gene. The CDR3 spans 12 residues. The V gene's germline CDR1 is LNHNV and CDR2 YYDKDF (reference sequence). Trimming removed 6 bases from V and 3 bases from J, with 7 bases in between.

This clonotype showed up just a few times. V is TRBV7-2 and J is TRBJ2-1; 7 positions match TRBD2. Trimming cost V 5 bases and J 1 base; bases outside gene matches: 8. The CDR3 extends over 16 amino acids. Germline V lookup: CDR1 SGHTA, CDR2 FQGNSA. The CDR3 DNA is TGTGCCAGCAGCCTGACGACTAGCCTATCCTACAATGAGCAGTTCTTC. Amino acid sequence: CASSLTTSLSYNEQFF.

This sequence joins TRBV5-6 and TRBJ1-1; D may be TRBD1 (6 bases). V was cut by 4 bases and J by 4 bases, with 17 bases left in between. CDR3 length equals 15 residues. Germline CDR1 SGHDT, CDR2 YYEEEE. This chain's CDR3 is CASSRYRVGVTEAFF. CDR3 DNA: TGTGCCAGCAGCAGGTACAGGGTCGGGGTCACTGAAGCTTTCTTT.

This clonotype has ten or more counts. The V and J genes are TRBV12-3 or TRBV12-4 and TRBJ2-3, with a weak D call TRBD2 (6 bases). The germline V and J ends were trimmed by 6 bases and 4 bases, with 14 bases remaining between them. CDR3 length: 14 residues. For the CDR3, the DNA is TGTGCCAGCAGCTCAGGGTGGGGGGCAGATACGCAGTATTTT. Protein product: CASSSGWGADTQYF.

This clonotype was counted at least ten times. V and J are TRBV5-1 and TRBJ1-1; 8 bases agree with TRBD1. The junction had 3 bases not matched to a gene; V was cut back by 6 bases and J by 8 bases. This CDR3 comprises 11 residues. The germline CDR1 and CDR2 sequences are SGHRS and YFSETQ. CDR3: CASTRQGEAFF. The CDR3 DNA is TGCGCCAGCACCCGACAGGGGGAAGCTTTCTTT.

V gene TRBV30 combines with J gene TRBJ2-5; D gene unclear. The germline V and J ends were trimmed by 2 bases and 3 bases, with 4 bases remaining between them. This CDR3 comprises 11 residues. Looked up from germline, CDR1 is GTSNPN and CDR2 is SVGIG (reference sequence). CDR3 sequence reads: CAWSYEETQYF. CDR3 DNA sequence: TGTGCCTGGAGTTACGAAGAGACCCAGTACTTC.

This clonotype appeared many times. The chain links TRBV30 to TRBJ2-2; D not resolved. Trimming stripped 2 bases from V and 1 base from J, with 8 bases between. Germline V gene lookup returns CDR1 GTSNPN and CDR2 SVGIG (reference sequence). This CDR3 is built from 14 residues. The CDR3 DNA reads as TGTGCCTGGAGTAAGGTGGTGAACACCGGGGAGCTGTTTTTT. It codes for CAWSKVVNTGELFF.